This record concerns one T cell receptor (beta chain) sequence. This clonotype came up many times. This receptor's antigen is unknown. No much larger clone is present one base from it, and per-base qualities are unavailable. To prepare the library, 5' RACE was applied. Sequenced using a NextSeq 500. To correct for sequencing error and PCR bias, the TCR library protocol tagged individual cDNA molecules with unique molecular identifiers. Sequencing covered both TCR alpha and beta chains, and within each sample the abundances of alpha and beta sequences were tightly co-correlated. Under the source paper's analysis protocol: Decombinator V4 was used to annotate TCR sequences for V gene, J gene and CDR3. Expanded TCRs were defined as changing significantly between any two time points under a Poisson model with p below 0.0001. Abundances of TCRs were expressed as counts per million after normalisation to the total number of TCRs sequenced in each sample. MAIT TCRs were defined by TRAV1-2 paired with TRAJ12, TRAJ20 or TRAJ33, and iNKT TCRs by TRAV10 paired with TRAJ18. VDJdb, accessed 1 November 2021, was searched for CMV, EBV and SARS-CoV-2 annotated TCRs, excluding TCRs annotated for multiple antigens. Starting from the raw public reads, TCRdb applied fastp trimming at Q25, assembled clones with MiXCR and retained in-frame beta chains. Identical CDR3 proteins give one entry, which carries the most common genes and DNA. The V and J calls follow TCRdb's processing rather than the paper's. A total of about 68,000 distinct CDR3 sequences appear in this sample, 9.5% to 15% of them only once. The ten largest account for about 1.6% of the sample.

The study was a case-control design nested within a healthcare worker cohort in London, UK, with weekly nasopharyngeal swab PCR tests and blood sampling. Healthcare workers were recruited between 23 and 31 March 2020, during the week of the UK lockdown, and were followed weekly for up to roughly 15 weeks. Including cysteine and phenylalanine, the CDR3 has 13 amino acids. Kept here is only the CDR3 DNA, which spans 39 bases and is read in frame from base 1. CDR1 and CDR2 are drawn from the germline V gene: ENHRY, SYGVKD. V is reduced by 0 bases and J by 6 bases, leaving a spacing of 5 bases between them. This record comes from a study of early T cells in non-severe SARS-CoV-2 infection (dated by TCRdb to about 2021). About the investigation overall: Because TCR sequencing relied on bulk RNA taken from unsorted whole blood, pairing of alpha and beta chains was not possible. Study-wide conclusions, independent of this receptor: VDJdb matching was skewed toward anti-spike CD8 responses and likely underestimated virus-specific expansions by missing private and CD4 specificities.

The V and J segments used are TRBV10-3 and TRBJ2-2; D gene: possibly TRBD2, on 5 matching bases. The receptor was isolated from an adult who was a healthcare worker with PCR-confirmed SARS-CoV-2 infection or an uninfected control (not recorded which). Sequenced: whole blood. The CDR3 in this case is CAISESRAGELFF. The sequenced DNA is TGTGCCATCAGTGAGTCGAGGGCCGGGGAGCTGTTTTTT.